What follows are 19 T cell receptor beta chains derived from one specimen sequenced in a study of blood T cells in healthy people across ages. Primers used in a second PCR of roughly 6 to 11 cycles were a sample-barcoded 5' primer and a J-beta primer mix. TCRdb reprocessed the 5' RACE reads via MiXCR and lists one record per CDR3 protein. Of about 640,000 distinct CDR3 sequences listed, roughly two fifths were seen once; the top ten hold around 30%. The sequencing sample was made of blood. These receptors were taken from a man aged 80 or over in good health.

This clonotype was counted a single time. CDR3 amino acids: CASSVDPGPRTGELFF. CDR3 bases: TGTGCCAGCAGCGTGGATCCGGGGCCCCGCACCGGGGAGCTGTTTTTT. The chain links TRBV9 to TRBJ2-2; D tentatively fits TRBD1 or TRBD2 (5 bases each). The CDR3 covers 16 residues. The V gene's germline CDR1 is SGDLS and CDR2 YYNGEE. Between the trimmed V and J ends, which lost 2 bases and 4 bases, there was a span of 15 bases.

The chain joins TRBV24-1 to TRBJ2-3; no clear D gene. The V gene's germline CDR1 is KGHDR and CDR2 SFDVKD. The CDR3 covers 16 residues. With 6 bases removed from V and 0 bases from J, the gap between germline ends came to 15 bases. The DNA of the CDR3 is TGTGCCACCAGTAGTACCCGGGCCTCTAGCACAGATACGCAGTATTTT. Residues: CATSSTRASSTDTQYF.

Concerning this clonotype itself: This may stem from a read error, because a much larger clone lies one nucleotide away. The chain joins TRBV3-1 to TRBJ2-5; possibly TRBD1 or TRBD2 for D (5 bases each). The CDR3 has 12 residues. V lost 4 bases and J 11 bases, leaving 14 bases between the germline ends. The germline V gene encodes CDR1 LGHDT and CDR2 YNNKEL (reference sequence). For the CDR3, the DNA is TGTGCCAGCAGCCGGGGGTCAGGTGAGCAGTACTTC. This gives the protein CASSRGSGEQYF.

In regard to this clonotype: A much bigger clone sits one base away, suggesting this may be a read error. This rearrangement joins TRBV29-1 to TRBJ2-5, with D uncertain. V lost 3 bases and J lost 4, with 9 bases in between. Germline-derived CDR1 and CDR2 are SQVTM and ANQGSEA. The CDR3 totals 12 residues. CDR3 DNA: TGCAGCGTTGATGTCCACCGAGAGACCCAGTACTTC. This encodes CSVDVHRETQYF.

DNA for the CDR3: TGTGCCAGCACCTGGCCCGCCGGAAGCAATCAGCCCCAGCATTTT. Translated, it gives CASTWPAGSNQPQHF. This rearrangement joins TRBV6-5 to TRBJ1-5; D ambiguous. V was clipped by 7 bases and J by 1 base, with 14 bases between them. Germline CDR1 is MNHEY and CDR2 is SVGAGI. The CDR3 extends over 15 amino acids.

The chain uses TRBV6-1 and TRBJ2-5; either TRBD1 or TRBD2 may fit D (5 bases each). The J call may be faulty, since TRBJ2-7 better matches the DNA end. The V gene's germline CDR1 is MNHNS and CDR2 SASEGT. CDR3 length: 13 amino acids. This chain's CDR3 is CASRIGTIYEQYF. The DNA for the CDR3 is TGTGCCAGCAGAATCGGGACCATATACGAGCAGTACTTC.

The gene calls are TRBV10-3 and TRBJ1-6; D gene uncertain. V lost 0 bases, J lost 9 bases, and 6 bases lay in between. Germline V lookup: CDR1 ENHRY, CDR2 SYGVKD. CDR3 size: 13 residues. CDR3: CAISESFTSPLHF. CDR3 coding DNA: TGTGCCATCAGTGAGTCGTTTACTTCACCCCTCCACTTT.

The rearrangement joins TRBV7-3 to TRBJ2-1; the match to TRBD1 covers 9 bases. This CDR3 has 15 amino acids. The germline gives CDR1 SGHTA, CDR2 FQGTGA. Germline trimming cut 2 bases from V and 10 bases from J; bases unmatched to any gene: 9. DNA of the CDR3: TGTGCCAGCAGCTTAGGTGGGACAGGGTTTAACGAGCAGTTCTTC. It is translated as CASSLGGTGFNEQFF.

The genes are TRBV4-3 and TRBJ1-1, with a weak D call TRBD1 (5 bases). Germline CDR1 reads LGHNA; CDR2 reads YSLEER. This CDR3 comprises 16 residues. The V and J ends lost 0 bases and 0 bases respectively, with 11 bases between them. The CDR3 bases are TGCGCCAGCAGCCAAGATCTAGGGGCTATGAACACTGAAGCTTTCTTT. Amino acid sequence: CASSQDLGAMNTEAFF.

The chain joins TRBV6-2 or TRBV6-3 to TRBJ2-4; 8 bases fit TRBD2. The J call is in doubt because the DNA end fits TRBJ2-7 better. The CDR3 covers 18 residues. Germline V gives CDR1 MNHEY, CDR2 SVGEGT. CDR3 region: CASSYSSGRAPTFYEQYF. The DNA for the CDR3 is TGTGCCAGCAGTTACTCAAGCGGGAGAGCCCCAACATTCTACGAGCAGTACTTC.

On this clonotype: This may stem from a read error, because a much larger clone lies one nucleotide away. The chain uses TRBV7-2 and TRBJ2-1; weak D call: TRBD1 (6 bases). Germline V CDR1 and CDR2: SGHTA, FQGNSA. CDR3 length: 14 residues. CDR3 in amino acids: CANSLLTQGIEQFF. Here the CDR3 DNA reads TGTGCCAACAGCCTTTTAACACAGGGTATTGAGCAGTTCTTC.

The genes are TRBV4-1 and TRBJ1-1, with 8 positions matching TRBD1. Germline loops: CDR1 MGHRA, CDR2 YSYEKL. The CDR3 loop spans 16 amino acids. Trimming at V came to 4 bases and at J to 4 bases, leaving 11 bases not matched to a gene. CDR3 residues: CASSLRTGRVGTEAFF. CDR3 sequence (DNA): TGCGCCAGCAGCCTCCGGACAGGGAGGGTTGGCACTGAAGCTTTCTTT.

This clonotype was counted a few times. The J gene is TRBJ1-2, the V gene TRBV6-1; weak D call: TRBD1 (6 bases). The CDR3 is 15 amino acids. Per the germline V gene, CDR1 is MNHNS and CDR2 is SASEGT. V lost 4 bases to trimming and J lost 0 bases, with 12 bases between them. The CDR3 loop reads CASSVNRDTNYGYTF. The CDR3 DNA sequence: TGTGCCAGCAGTGTCAACCGGGACACTAACTATGGCTACACCTTC.

This clonotype was seen a few times. The chain employs TRBV28 and TRBJ1-2, with D possibly matching TRBD1 (5 bases). The CDR3 spans 20 residues. Trimming cost V 8 bases and J 4 bases, with 35 bases left between them. Germline CDR1 MDHEN, CDR2 SYDVKM. The CDR3 DNA sequence: TGTGCCAGCGAGGGCCTGCCTGGGGCAAGCTCCTCTTCGGGCGTCTATGGCTACACCTTC. Translation gives CASEGLPGASSSSGVYGYTF.

Concerning this clonotype itself: One end of the junction varies from germline; a read error may be responsible. CDR3 in amino acids: CASSPALGSRGYTF. In DNA form, the CDR3 reads TGCGCCAGCAGCCCAGCGCTTGGCTCGAGGGGCTACACCTTC. V gene TRBV7-2 combines with J gene TRBJ1-2; D unresolved. Germline V lookup: CDR1 SGHTA, CDR2 FQGNSA. CDR3 length equals 14 residues.

To note about this clonotype: Given a much more abundant clone one base away, this may be a read error. V usage is TRBV9 and J usage is TRBJ2-3; the match to TRBD2 covers 8 bases. The CDR3 totals 14 residues. The germline V gene has CDR1 SGDLS and CDR2 YYNGEE. The CDR3 region is CAGSVGLVADTQYF. DNA for the CDR3: TGTGCCGGCAGCGTGGGACTAGTAGCGGATACGCAGTATTTT.

This clonotype appeared many times. The chain employs TRBV24-1 and TRBJ2-1; 10 bases are a match to TRBD2. The CDR3 has 18 amino acids. Germline V gene lookup returns CDR1 KGHDR and CDR2 SFDVKD. V shed 1 base and J 0 bases; nucleotides not matched to a gene: 5. The CDR3 bases are TGTGCCACCAGTGATTTCCTAACTAGCGGGAACTCCTACAATGAGCAGTTCTTC. Its translation: CATSDFLTSGNSYNEQFF.

The genes are TRBV6-5 and TRBJ2-5; 8 nucleotides agree with TRBD1. The end of the DNA aligns better with TRBJ2-7, so the J call may be wrong. The length of the CDR3 is 14 residues. CDR1 and CDR2 (germline): MNHEY, SVGAGI. The CDR3 DNA sequence: TGTGCCAGCAGACCCCAGGGGGCCCCCTACGAGCAGTACTTC. Translating gives CASRPQGAPYEQYF.

The rearrangement links TRBV28 to TRBJ2-4, with 7 bases identical to TRBD2. The better agreement between TRBJ2-7 and the DNA end casts doubt on the J call. CDR3 size: 13 residues. Germline V gives CDR1 MDHEN, CDR2 SYDVKM. This CDR3 reads CASSPSGNGEQYF. CDR3 nucleotides: TGTGCCAGCAGTCCCAGCGGGAACGGCGAGCAGTACTTC.